Listed here is a single T cell receptor (beta chain). The CDR3 is 14 residues long. Germline lookup yields CDR1 SGHRS and CDR2 YFSETQ. V was trimmed by 2 bases and J by 3 bases, leaving 11 bases between them. Profiling relied on immunoSEQ multiplex PCR, and the TCRdb table lists in-frame clones only, not all of them. The table records 85,000 to 130,000 clones, 88% of them present only once. The source of the sample is a study of blood T cell repertoires in COVID-19. About the study: Sources were T cells, B-cell-depleted T cells, or PBMCs; the material itself was cDNA or gDNA.

The sequenced sample was peripheral blood. The V call is TRBV5-1, the J call TRBJ2-5; D may be TRBD1 (5 bases). The TCR was taken from an older woman with acute or convalescent COVID-19. CDR3 protein: CASSLRGREETQYF. The CDR3 nucleotides read TGCGCCAGCAGCTTAAGGGGCAGGGAAGAGACCCAGTACTTC.